This T cell receptor (beta chain) was retrieved from a study of Graves' ophthalmopathy and Graves' hyperthyroidism. Study-wide results and caveats: Blood also harbored most expanded thyroid clonotypes above 0.001 frequency.

Worth noting for this clonotype: Its target is not known.

The study excluded patients with other autoimmune diseases, uncontrolled infections, pregnancy or lactation. The diagnostic workup employed clinical symptoms, serum thyroxine, TRAb, thyroid ultrasound and orbital computed tomography. A volume of 10 ml of fresh peripheral blood supplied the PBMCs. The CDR3 length is 13 residues. Trimming left V 10 bases short and J 2 bases short, with 14 bases between. RNA transcripts served as template for amplifying TCR beta CDR3 sequences. The workflow started with a first-round RT-PCR run with HTBI primers and then moved on to a second-round multiplex PCR. TCRdb called the multiplex PCR reads again in MiXCR, with one record for every CDR3 protein. The data hold 620,000 or so distinct CDR3 sequences, with 22% observed a single time.

Sequencing input: peripheral blood. This chain links TRBV12-3 or TRBV12-4 with TRBJ1-2; D may be TRBD1 (5 bases). The sequence came from a woman in her late teens or twenties with stable Graves' hyperthyroidism. Some clones in this sample may be carry-over from other donors' samples. DNA of the CDR3: TGTGCCATCCTATCGGAGGGGAACTATGGCTACACCTTC. Its protein is CAILSEGNYGYTF.